Below, one T cell receptor beta chain is given with its context. CDR3 length: 14 residues. From germline, CDR1 is SNHLY and CDR2 FYNNEI. The ends were cut back, 7 bases at V and 4 bases at J, with 16 bases in the middle. The sample comes from a study of blood T cell repertoires in COVID-19. The assay was immunoSEQ multiplex PCR, and TCRdb's table has in-frame clones only and misses some. The sample has about 480,000 clones; approximately 89% are singletons. Those enrolled in Seattle joined during active infection and were followed longitudinally afterward. Sequencing was done on a sample of peripheral blood. This chain uses TRBV2 with TRBJ1-1; possible D gene TRBD1, 6 bases. The TCR sequence derives from a woman in her 50s with COVID-19, enrolled during active disease. The CDR3 spells CASKGGASPTEAFF. In DNA, the CDR3 is TGTGCCAGCAAGGGGGGGGCATCCCCCACTGAAGCTTTCTTT.